The subject of this entry is one T cell receptor beta chain. The antigen is not known. Trimming left V 4 bases short and J 3 bases short, with 14 bases between. Germline lookup yields CDR1 SGHNT and CDR2 YYREEE (reference sequence). This CDR3 is 14 amino acids long. This sample is part of a study of cytomegalovirus exposure and HLA in healthy donors. Across the whole study: A subsequent analysis reported that the roughly 120 validation repertoires were produced on the same platform that had also been used for the 666 first-cohort repertoires. Whole-study results and caveats: Investigators reported 164 TCR beta chains as tied to cytomegalovirus.

Clones were read by immunoSEQ multiplex PCR, and TCRdb kept only the in-frame ones, dropping some. The top ten hold around 1.4% of the sample, which has over 85,000 clones, 88% seen once. This TCR was sampled from a woman in her 30s in good health and CMV-seropositive. This sequence joins TRBV5-4 and TRBJ2-7, with D tentatively TRBD1 (6 bases). What was sequenced was PBMCs. The CDR3 nucleotides are TGTGCCAGCAGCGGGGGACAAGGTTTCTACGAGCAGTACTTC. It is translated as CASSGGQGFYEQYF.